This T cell receptor beta chain was recovered during a study of shared clonotypes between healthy human individuals. Comments on this clone: Its antigen is not known.

Broader study findings: Against clonotypes common to all four donors, non-shared ones had lower generation probabilities.

Repertoires were generated with immunoSEQ multiplex PCR, while TCRdb's copy carries only in-frame clones and drops some. The sample has 2 million to 3 million clones, just over 90% seen once; the top ten hold over 0.12%. Into CD45RA+ naive and CD45RA-negative memory subsets, the CD4+ cells were split. Germline V gives CDR1 SGDLS, CDR2 YYNGEE. The CDR3 consists of 18 residues. J lost 4 bases, V lost 0 bases, and 13 bases had no gene match. The sequencing sample was made of naive CD4+ T cells sorted from blood. Subset described: CD45RA+ positively selected. This clonotype originated in a man between 18 and 29 years old in good health. V and J are TRBV9 and TRBJ2-3; TRBD1 matches 8 bases. The CDR3 DNA reads as TGTGCCAGCAGCGTAGCTACTTCTGGGACAGGTTTTTCAGATACGCAGTATTTT. Translated, it gives CASSVATSGTGFSDTQYF.